A selection of T cell receptor beta chains follows, all from one sample in a study of T cell responses to AZD1222 COVID-19 vaccine. Profiled with immunoSEQ multiplex PCR; TCRdb holds only in-frame clones, not every one. The sample lists approximately 85,000 clones; roughly nine tenths were seen once. Material: peripheral blood, obtained on day 0 of AZD1222 vaccination. The receptors were gathered from an adult in good health. The CDR3 runs from the conserved cysteine through the conserved F or W. The D gene is left open where the match is weak. Clone sizes are given selectively: once, few, many, or a class where the clone is expanded.

cdr3_nt	cdr3_aa	v_call	d_call	clone_size	j_call
TGCGCCAGCAGCTTGGCCCCCGCGGGGTCTGGGGACTATGGCTACACCTTC	CASSLAPAGSGDYGYTF	TRBV5-1	.	.	TRBJ1-2
TGTGCCAGCAGTGGGACAGGGCATGAGCAGTTCTTC	CASSGTGHEQFF	TRBV28	TRBD1	.	TRBJ2-1
TGTGCCAGTAGTATAGGATTCGAACGGGACACTGAAGCTTTCTTT	CASSIGFERDTEAFF	TRBV19	.	.	TRBJ1-1
TGTGCCTGGGAAGAGGGCAGCTTAAGGTTCACTGAAGCTTTCTTT	CAWEEGSLRFTEAFF	TRBV30	.	.	TRBJ1-1
TGTGCCAGCCGTCGTAGAGCCTCCTACGAGCAGTACTTC	CASRRRASYEQYF	TRBV28	.	.	TRBJ2-7
TGTGCCAGCAGCCAATATTTTGACAACGGCTACACCTTC	CASSQYFDNGYTF	TRBV14	.	.	TRBJ1-2
TGCGCCAGCAGCCAAGGCCCAGGGATGAACACTGAAGCTTTCTTT	CASSQGPGMNTEAFF	TRBV4-1	.	.	TRBJ1-1
TGTGCCAGCTCACCATTTAGTGGACAGACCTCCTACGAGCAGTACTTC	CASSPFSGQTSYEQYF	TRBV18	.	.	TRBJ2-7
TGTGCCAGCAGCTTCAGTTCCGAGCAGTACTTC	CASSFSSEQYF	TRBV5-6	.	.	TRBJ2-7
TGTGCCAGTAGTATGGTGGCGGGCTCCTACGAGCAGTACTTC	CASSMVAGSYEQYF	TRBV19	.	.	TRBJ2-7
TGCGCCAGCAGCTTGATCCCAGGGAGCTACGAGCAGTACTTC	CASSLIPGSYEQYF	TRBV5-1	.	.	TRBJ2-7
TGTGCCAGCAGCCGGGGTCGTACAGATACGCAGTATTTT	CASSRGRTDTQYF	TRBV7-2	.	.	TRBJ2-3
TGTGCCAGTAGTATTTCGGGACAGTCCGCCGGGGAGCTGTTTTTT	CASSISGQSAGELFF	TRBV19	TRBD1	.	TRBJ2-2
TGTGCCAGCAGCCAAGGCCTGCTAGCGCATGACTACGAGCAGTACTTC	CASSQGLLAHDYEQYF	TRBV3-1/TRBV3-2	.	.	TRBJ2-7
TGTGCCAGCAGCTTATCAGGTCAAGAGACCCAGTACTTC	CASSLSGQETQYF	TRBV11-2	.	few	TRBJ2-5
TGCGCCAGCAGCTCGGGACAGGGGAGCGGGGGCTCCTACAATGAGCAGTTCTTC	CASSSGQGSGGSYNEQFF	TRBV5-1	TRBD1	.	TRBJ2-1
TGTGCCAGCAGTTACCCCCCGGGGCATACCACTGAAGCTTTCTTT	CASSYPPGHTTEAFF	TRBV6-5	.	once	TRBJ1-1
TGTGCCAGCAGCTTGGGAGACAGGGGGCGATCGGATGGCTACACCTTC	CASSLGDRGRSDGYTF	TRBV5-6	TRBD1	.	TRBJ1-2
TGTGCCAGTAGTACCCGGGAAACAGCACGAAACGAGCAGTACTTC	CASSTRETARNEQYF	TRBV19	.	.	TRBJ2-7
TGTGCCAGCAGACCTCCCAGGGGGACAGCCTCCTACGAGCAGTACTTC	CASRPPRGTASYEQYF	TRBV28	TRBD1	.	TRBJ2-7
TGCGCCAGCACCCTCGGGGGTAACAATGAGCAGTTCTTC	CASTLGGNNEQFF	TRBV5-1	.	once	TRBJ2-1
TGTGCCAGCAGCGTTCAAGAGACCCAGTACTTC	CASSVQETQYF	TRBV7-2	.	.	TRBJ2-5
TGTGCCAGCTCAAGTTCTGAGTTCCGTGAAAAACTGTTTTTT	CASSSSEFREKLFF	TRBV18	.	.	TRBJ1-4
TGCAGCGTCGCAACAGGGGGAGGGGAGTATGGCTACACCTTC	CSVATGGGEYGYTF	TRBV29-1	TRBD1	.	TRBJ1-2
TGTGCCAGCAGCTTAGCGGGACAGGTCACAGATACGCAGTATTTT	CASSLAGQVTDTQYF	TRBV7-6	TRBD1	.	TRBJ2-3
TGTGCCAGCAGCGTAGGTTCAGGGCCCTACGAGCAGTACTTC	CASSVGSGPYEQYF	TRBV9	.	.	TRBJ2-7
TGTGCCAGCAGTGAATATGGAGGTAGGAGCAGCCAAGAGACCCAGTACTTC	CASSEYGGRSSQETQYF	TRBV25-1	.	once	TRBJ2-5
TGTGCCAGCAGCCCAACAGGATTCAATGAAAAACTGTTTTTT	CASSPTGFNEKLFF	TRBV4-2	.	.	TRBJ1-4
TGTGCCAGCAGTTCCCGACTAGCGGGAGGGTACGAGCAGTACTTC	CASSSRLAGGYEQYF	TRBV7-2	TRBD2	.	TRBJ2-7
TGCGCCAGCAGCCAAGATGGGCCAGGGACAGGGGGTATCGATGAGCAGTTCTTC	CASSQDGPGTGGIDEQFF	TRBV4-3	TRBD1	.	TRBJ2-1
TGTGCCAGCAGCTTGGAGTCTAGCAATCAGCCCCAGCATTTT	CASSLESSNQPQHF	TRBV7-9	.	.	TRBJ1-5
TGTGCCAGCAGCGCGGCCCTAGAGCAGTTCTTC	CASSAALEQFF	TRBV5-6	.	.	TRBJ2-1
TGTGCCAGCAGCATTACCTCGAATCAGCCCCAGCATTTT	CASSITSNQPQHF	TRBV7-8	.	few	TRBJ1-5
TGTGCCAGCAGCCCCGGGACTAGCGGGAGGGTCACAGATACGCAGTATTTT	CASSPGTSGRVTDTQYF	TRBV11-2	TRBD2	.	TRBJ2-3
TGTGCCAGCAGCTTGACTAGCTCCGCGGGGGAGCAGTACTTC	CASSLTSSAGEQYF	TRBV6-2/TRBV6-3	TRBD2	.	TRBJ2-7
TGTGCCAGTAGACCCCGGGACAGAACCGCTGAAGCTTTCTTT	CASRPRDRTAEAFF	TRBV19	TRBD1	few	TRBJ1-1
TGTGCCAGCTCACCACTTCAGGGGTACACTGAAGCTTTCTTT	CASSPLQGYTEAFF	TRBV18	.	.	TRBJ1-1
TGTGCCAGCAGTTTAAGGACGATGTATAGCAATCAGCCCCAGCATTTT	CASSLRTMYSNQPQHF	TRBV28	.	.	TRBJ1-5
TGTGCCAGCAGGCGGACGGGAATTTCACCCCTCCACTTT	CASRRTGISPLHF	TRBV6-5	.	.	TRBJ1-6
TGTGCCAGCAGCCTTTCCGGGGGCACCCCTGGGGCCAACGTCCTGACTTTC	CASSLSGGTPGANVLTF	TRBV4-2	.	once	TRBJ2-6
TGTGCCAGCAGCCCCTCTGGGGCCAACGTCCTGACTTTC	CASSPSGANVLTF	TRBV5-8	.	.	TRBJ2-6
TGTGCCAGCAGCCAGGCGGACAGCTCCTACAATGAGCAGTTCTTC	CASSQADSSYNEQFF	TRBV5-5	.	once	TRBJ2-1
TGTGCCAGCAGCCAAGAACAGGGGAATAATTCACCCCTCCACTTT	CASSQEQGNNSPLHF	TRBV4-2	TRBD1	.	TRBJ1-6
TGTGCCAGTAGTATAGATCAAGCGGCAACTGGAAACACCATATATTTT	CASSIDQAATGNTIYF	TRBV19	.	.	TRBJ1-3
TGTGCCTGGAGTGTTATTGGCGAAGGGACCCAGTACTTC	CAWSVIGEGTQYF	TRBV30	.	.	TRBJ2-5
TGTGCCAGCAGTACCTCCGGGACAGGGGGAGCTTTCTTT	CASSTSGTGGAFF	TRBV27	TRBD1	.	TRBJ1-1
TGTGCCAGCAGCGCGGCAGGGGGCTCCTACAATGAGCAGTTCTTC	CASSAAGGSYNEQFF	TRBV6-5	TRBD1	once	TRBJ2-1
TGTGCCAGCAGCAAAGAGGAGGATAGCGCAACCTACGAGCAGTACTTC	CASSKEEDSATYEQYF	TRBV21-1	.	once	TRBJ2-7
TGCGCCAGCAGCTCGGACAGGGGGCCCTACAATGAGCAGTTCTTC	CASSSDRGPYNEQFF	TRBV5-1	TRBD1	.	TRBJ2-1
TGTGCCAGTAGGGGGGATCAGGGCACTGAAGCTTTCTTT	CASRGDQGTEAFF	TRBV19	.	.	TRBJ1-1
TGTGCCTGGGACAGAGAGAACACTGAAGCTTTCTTT	CAWDRENTEAFF	TRBV30	.	few	TRBJ1-1
TGCAGTGCCGCAAAGGAAAACATTCAGTACTTC	CSAAKENIQYF	TRBV20-1	.	.	TRBJ2-4
TGTGCCAGCAGCTTGACCCCCAGGGGGAACCAAGAGACCCAGTACTTC	CASSLTPRGNQETQYF	TRBV7-2	TRBD1	.	TRBJ2-5
TGTGCCTGGAGTGTACAGGGTCAGCCCCAGCATTTT	CAWSVQGQPQHF	TRBV30	.	.	TRBJ1-5
TGTGCCAGCAGCCAAGGAAGGCAGTCCTCCGGCTACACCTTC	CASSQGRQSSGYTF	TRBV3-1/TRBV3-2	.	.	TRBJ1-2
TGTGCCAGCAGCGTAGACGGGACAGGGCCGGGAGGCTACACCTTC	CASSVDGTGPGGYTF	TRBV9	TRBD1	.	TRBJ1-2
TGTGCCAGTCGGGCCTCGGGCACCGGGGAGCTGTTTTTT	CASRASGTGELFF	TRBV7-2	.	.	TRBJ2-2
TGTGCCAGCAGTCCCTGGTCCTCCAGGAATGAGCAGTTCTTC	CASSPWSSRNEQFF	TRBV6-5	.	.	TRBJ2-1
TGCGCCAGCAGCTGGACAGGGGGGAGCAATCAGCCCCAGCATTTT	CASSWTGGSNQPQHF	TRBV5-1	TRBD1	.	TRBJ1-5
TGTGCCAGCTCAAGACAGACAACTAATGAAAAACTGTTTTTT	CASSRQTTNEKLFF	TRBV18	.	.	TRBJ1-4